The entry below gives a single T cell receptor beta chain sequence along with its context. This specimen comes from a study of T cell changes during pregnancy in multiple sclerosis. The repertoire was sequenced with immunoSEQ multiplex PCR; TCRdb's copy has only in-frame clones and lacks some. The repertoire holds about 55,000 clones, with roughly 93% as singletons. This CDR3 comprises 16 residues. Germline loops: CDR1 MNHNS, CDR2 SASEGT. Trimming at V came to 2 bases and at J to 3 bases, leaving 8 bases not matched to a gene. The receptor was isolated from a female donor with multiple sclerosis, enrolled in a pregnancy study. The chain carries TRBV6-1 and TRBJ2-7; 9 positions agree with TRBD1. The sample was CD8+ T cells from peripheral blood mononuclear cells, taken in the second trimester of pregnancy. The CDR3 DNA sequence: TGTGCCAGCAGTGAAAACCCGGGACAGGGCGTCTACGAGCAGTACTTC. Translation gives CASSENPGQGVYEQYF.